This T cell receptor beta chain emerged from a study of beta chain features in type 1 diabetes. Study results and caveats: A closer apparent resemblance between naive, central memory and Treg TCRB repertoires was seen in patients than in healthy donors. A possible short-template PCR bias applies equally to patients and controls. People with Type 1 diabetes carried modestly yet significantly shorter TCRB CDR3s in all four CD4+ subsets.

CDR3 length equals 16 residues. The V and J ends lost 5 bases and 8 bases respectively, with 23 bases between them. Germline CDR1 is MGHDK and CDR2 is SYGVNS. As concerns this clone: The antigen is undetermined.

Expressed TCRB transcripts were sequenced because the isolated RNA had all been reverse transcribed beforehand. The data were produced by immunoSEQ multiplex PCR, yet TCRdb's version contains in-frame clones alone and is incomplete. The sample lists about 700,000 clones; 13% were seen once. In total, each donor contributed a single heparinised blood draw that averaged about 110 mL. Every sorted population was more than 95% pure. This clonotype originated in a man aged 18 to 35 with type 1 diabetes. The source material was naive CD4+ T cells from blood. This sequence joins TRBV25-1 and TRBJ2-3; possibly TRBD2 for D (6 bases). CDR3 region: CASSSTAGPQKITQYF. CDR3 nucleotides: TGTGCCAGCAGTTCCACCGCGGGACCCCAAAAGATTACGCAGTATTTT. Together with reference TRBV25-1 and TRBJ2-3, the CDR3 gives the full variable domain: EADIYQTPRYLVIGTGKKITLECSQTMGHDKMYWYQQDPGMELHLIHYSYGVNSTEKGDLSSESTVSRIRTEHFPLTLESARPSHTSQYLCASSSTAGPQKITQYFGPGTRLTVL.